This is a list of T cell receptor beta chains from one sample in a study of T cell changes during pregnancy in multiple sclerosis. TCRdb keeps only in-frame clones here, not all; method: immunoSEQ multiplex PCR. The table has 20,000 to 25,000 clones, roughly nine tenths seen once; the top ten hold roughly 8.4%. The sequencing here drew on CD8+ T cells from peripheral blood mononuclear cells, taken after pregnancy. These receptor sequences come from a female donor with multiple sclerosis, enrolled in a pregnancy study. Both conserved end residues are part of each CDR3. Each record gives: V gene, J gene, CDR3 protein.

TRBV7-5,TRBJ2-7,CVRSLGGARSYEQYF
TRBV27,TRBJ1-1,CASSLGGASTEAFF
TRBV2,TRBJ1-1,CASNTVRRSEAFF
TRBV10-1,TRBJ2-1,CASSRDSGNSNEQFF
TRBV5-4,TRBJ2-7,CASSLAASGRYEQYF
TRBV29-1,TRBJ2-7,CSVEVNSRSYEQYF
TRBV5-5,TRBJ2-3,CASSLGHTRDTQYF
TRBV7-9,TRBJ2-6,CASSSTGFPNVLTF
TRBV28,TRBJ2-1,CAGGVSYNEQFF
TRBV6-1,TRBJ2-2,CASSGNRDRNTGELFF
TRBV6-1,TRBJ2-7,CASIREGFDPYEQYF
TRBV7-2,TRBJ1-1,CASSLFWVPSGTEAFF
TRBV7-6,TRBJ2-1,CASSFSSYNEQFF
TRBV18,TRBJ1-2,CASSAGGRRIYGYTF
TRBV10-3,TRBJ2-7,CAISEMTSGRDEQYF
TRBV27,TRBJ1-5,CASRRGRSRNQPQHF
TRBV4-1,TRBJ2-3,CASSQDPSGRDRTDTQYF
TRBV28,TRBJ1-4,CASSLEGASEKLFF
TRBV7-2,TRBJ2-1,CASSLAGFGSRGYNEQFF
TRBV6-5,TRBJ2-1,CASSYGSGAYNEQFF
TRBV4-2,TRBJ2-5,CASSQVGGAREETQYF
TRBV2,TRBJ1-5,CASRIDISNQPQHF
TRBV7-9,TRBJ1-1,CASSSRTGGTEAFF
TRBV2,TRBJ2-5,CASSWRVQRTQYF
TRBV5-6,TRBJ1-4,CASSLAGGINEKLFF
TRBV6-1,TRBJ2-3,CASSEAKGSTDTQYF
TRBV27,TRBJ2-7,CASSLIGTGAYEQYF
TRBV5-6,TRBJ2-7,CASSFSGSYEQYF
TRBV28,TRBJ2-3,CASSLIWREGTDTQYF
TRBV27,TRBJ2-1,CASSLGGPSYNEQFF
TRBV2,TRBJ2-1,CATPWREGSEQFF
TRBV13,TRBJ2-3,CASSSEDTDTQYF
TRBV7-8,TRBJ2-3,CASSLQRARTDTQYF
TRBV6-6,TRBJ2-7,CASFPGTAGEQYF
TRBV9,TRBJ1-5,CASSVEGTGDQPQHF
TRBV4-3,TRBJ1-4,CASSQDLGTGSEKLFF